The sequence of this T cell receptor beta chain was determined in a study of blood T cell repertoires in COVID-19. Measured with immunoSEQ multiplex PCR; TCRdb has only the in-frame clones, and not every one. The sample has over 200,000 clones; roughly four fifths are singletons. The CDR3 runs to 17 residues. Trimming shortened V by 2 bases and J by 0 bases, and 10 bases separated the two germline ends. Germline loops: CDR1 KGHDR, CDR2 SFDVKD. The chain joins TRBV24-1 to TRBJ2-6, with D perhaps TRBD1 (6 bases). The receptor was isolated from an elderly woman with COVID-19, enrolled during active disease. Material for sequencing was peripheral blood. The CDR3 here is CATSDSGQSSGANVLTF. CDR3 sequence (DNA): TGTGCCACCAGTGATTCTGGACAGAGCTCTGGGGCCAACGTCCTGACTTTC.